A selection of T cell receptor beta chains follows, all from one sample in a study of T cell changes during pregnancy in multiple sclerosis. TCRdb's copy holds only in-frame clones and misses some; the assay was immunoSEQ multiplex PCR. The sample has approximately 40,000 clones, approximately 90% seen once; the top ten hold approximately 1%. The input for sequencing was CD4+ T cells from peripheral blood mononuclear cells, taken in the second trimester of pregnancy. The origin of the receptors is a female donor with multiple sclerosis, enrolled in a pregnancy study. The CDR3 runs from the conserved cysteine through the conserved F or W. D genes are given only for firm matches. Rows may omit the clone size; those that give it use once, few, many or a size class.

V	J	size	D	CDR3	DNA
TRBV6-5	TRBJ2-1	-	TRBD2	CASRTTSGSQFF	TGTGCCAGCAGAACCACTAGCGGGTCTCAGTTCTTC
TRBV5-4	TRBJ2-7	-	TRBD1	CASSSGQGRDEQYF	TGTGCCAGCAGCTCGGGACAGGGGCGGGACGAGCAGTACTTC
TRBV10-3	TRBJ2-7	-	TRBD1	CAISGSTGGIPEQYF	TGTGCCATCAGTGGGTCGACAGGGGGGATCCCCGAGCAGTACTTC
TRBV18	TRBJ2-1	few	TRBD2	CASSLPTAGAGANEQFF	TGTGCCAGCTCACTTCCCACTGCGGGAGCGGGCGCCAATGAGCAGTTCTTC
TRBV6-5	TRBJ2-3	-	TRBD2	CASSTTSLSTDTQYF	TGTGCCAGCAGTACGACTAGCCTTAGCACAGATACGCAGTATTTT
TRBV7-6	TRBJ2-2	-	-	CASSPSGVGTGELFF	TGTGCCAGCAGCCCCAGCGGCGTGGGCACCGGGGAGCTGTTTTTT
TRBV6-1	TRBJ1-6	-	-	CASSLTRDNSPLHF	TGTGCCAGCAGCCTGACTAGGGATAATTCACCCCTCCACTTT
TRBV11-3	TRBJ2-3	-	TRBD2	CASSTGGETTDTQYF	TGTGCCAGCAGCACGGGGGGAGAGACCACAGATACGCAGTATTTT
TRBV7-9	TRBJ2-7	-	-	CASSTNRREQYF	TGTGCCAGCAGCACCAACCGGCGGGAGCAGTACTTC
TRBV30	TRBJ2-3	-	TRBD2	CAWSMRTSGSNTQYF	TGTGCCTGGAGTATGAGGACTAGCGGGAGTAATACGCAGTATTTT
TRBV7-8	TRBJ1-1	-	-	CASSSEAGVNTEAFF	TGTGCCAGCAGCTCCGAGGCAGGGGTAAACACTGAAGCTTTCTTT
TRBV28	TRBJ1-5	-	-	CASSFEGGGSQPQHF	TGTGCCAGCAGTTTCGAGGGCGGAGGAAGTCAGCCCCAGCATTTT
TRBV11-3	TRBJ2-7	-	-	CARGLLLEYYEQYF	TGTGCCAGGGGGTTACTACTAGAGTATTACGAGCAGTACTTC
TRBV27	TRBJ2-5	-	-	CASSLRGAVEETQYF	TGTGCCAGCAGTTTACGGGGGGCGGTGGAGGAGACCCAGTACTTC
TRBV18	TRBJ2-2	-	-	CASRGALNTGELFF	TGTGCCAGCCGCGGGGCCCTAAACACCGGGGAGCTGTTTTTT
TRBV19	TRBJ2-7	-	TRBD2	CASSIGTTSGRSDEQYF	TGTGCCAGTAGTATCGGTACCACTAGCGGGAGAAGCGACGAGCAGTACTTC
TRBV5-1	TRBJ2-7	-	TRBD2	CASSSGTSGTYEQYF	TGCGCCAGCAGCTCCGGGACTAGCGGCACCTACGAGCAGTACTTC
TRBV11-2	TRBJ1-4	-	TRBD1	CASSLGGQGNEKLFF	TGTGCCAGCAGCTTAGGCGGACAGGGGAATGAAAAACTGTTTTTT
TRBV4-2	TRBJ1-2	-	TRBD1	CASSQEGTGGSGYTF	TGTGCCAGCAGCCAAGAGGGGACAGGGGGCAGTGGCTACACCTTC
TRBV7-9	TRBJ2-7	-	-	CASSLFQGSTYEQYF	TGTGCCAGCAGCTTATTCCAGGGGTCTACCTACGAGCAGTACTTC
TRBV5-4	TRBJ2-3	once	TRBD2	CASSFPRTSGTADTQYF	TGTGCCAGCAGCTTTCCGAGGACTAGCGGGACGGCAGATACGCAGTATTTT
TRBV18	TRBJ2-2	-	TRBD1	CASSHRTGSMTGELFF	TGTGCCAGCTCACACCGGACAGGCTCGATGACCGGGGAGCTGTTTTTT
TRBV15	TRBJ2-1	-	-	CATSRTGTRLGNEQFF	TGTGCCACCAGCAGAACCGGGACACGCCTGGGCAATGAGCAGTTCTTC
TRBV4-3	TRBJ1-1	medium-sized	-	CASSSKGGDTEAFF	TGCGCCAGCAGCTCAAAGGGAGGGGACACTGAAGCTTTCTTT
TRBV9	TRBJ2-3	-	TRBD1	CASSVGGGTGGADTQYF	TGTGCCAGCAGCGTAGGTGGGGGGACAGGGGGCGCAGATACGCAGTATTTT
TRBV4-3	TRBJ2-1	-	TRBD2	CASSQASGTPEFF	TGCGCCAGCAGCCAAGCTAGCGGCACCCCAGAGTTCTTC
TRBV2	TRBJ1-1	-	TRBD1	CASRATGMMNTEAFF	TGTGCCAGCAGGGCGACAGGGATGATGAACACTGAAGCTTTCTTT
TRBV28	TRBJ2-7	-	TRBD2	CASSSPPTSGRGQYF	TGTGCCAGCAGTTCCCCTCCCACTAGCGGGAGAGGGCAGTACTTC
TRBV5-1	TRBJ2-1	-	TRBD2	CASSFKLAGVSNEQFF	TGCGCCAGCAGCTTCAAACTAGCGGGAGTAAGTAATGAGCAGTTCTTC
TRBV5-1	TRBJ2-3	-	TRBD2	CASSWASGGSASTDTQYF	TGCGCCAGCAGCTGGGCTAGCGGGGGGAGTGCTAGCACAGATACGCAGTATTTT
TRBV9	TRBJ2-2	-	-	CASSALSGELFF	TGTGCCAGCAGCGCCCTTTCCGGGGAGCTGTTTTTT
TRBV19	TRBJ2-7	-	TRBD2	CASRLSLAGVGEQYF	TGTGCCAGTAGACTTTCTCTAGCGGGAGTAGGCGAGCAGTACTTC
TRBV29-1	TRBJ2-3	-	TRBD2	CSVTGRARASAYF	TGCAGCGTTACCGGGAGGGCACGGGCTTCTGCGTATTTT
TRBV5-1	TRBJ2-1	few	-	CASSGGMRNYNEQFF	TGCGCCAGCAGCGGAGGCATGAGAAACTACAATGAGCAGTTCTTC
TRBV15	TRBJ2-7	-	TRBD1	CATSRDAGGQASSYEQYF	TGTGCCACCAGCAGAGATGCTGGTGGACAGGCTAGCTCCTACGAGCAGTACTTC
TRBV11-3	TRBJ2-1	-	-	CASSLAGPSNEQFF	TGTGCCAGCAGCTTAGCTGGTCCTAGCAATGAGCAGTTCTTC
TRBV5-1	TRBJ2-7	-	TRBD1	CASSFGTGFPYEQYF	TGCGCCAGCAGCTTCGGGACAGGGTTCCCCTACGAGCAGTACTTC
TRBV18	TRBJ2-1	-	-	CASSPIPTYNEQFF	TGTGCCAGCTCACCAATCCCAACCTACAATGAGCAGTTCTTC
TRBV27	TRBJ2-3	-	TRBD2	CASSFRPPGLAGVDTQYF	TGTGCCAGCAGTTTTCGCCCACCGGGACTAGCGGGAGTGGATACGCAGTATTTT
TRBV7-6	TRBJ2-3	-	TRBD2	CASSQSGTSGSTQYF	TGTGCCAGCAGCCAAAGTGGGACTAGCGGGAGTACGCAGTATTTT
TRBV5-4	TRBJ2-3	-	-	CASSFAWQDTQYF	TGTGCCAGCAGTTTCGCCTGGCAGGATACGCAGTATTTT
TRBV25-1	TRBJ1-1	-	-	CASSAGKVTEAFF	TGTGCCAGCAGTGCGGGTAAGGTGACTGAAGCTTTCTTT
TRBV7-9	TRBJ1-2	-	TRBD1	CASSESGTGAGGYTF	TGTGCCAGCAGCGAATCCGGGACAGGGGCCGGCGGCTACACCTTC
TRBV4-3	TRBJ2-5	-	TRBD1	CASSQGTGLAETQYF	TGCGCCAGCAGCCAAGGGACAGGGTTGGCAGAGACCCAGTACTTC
TRBV19	TRBJ2-2	-	TRBD2	CASTSLRTSGSGELFF	TGTGCCAGTACCTCCCTCCGGACTAGCGGGAGCGGGGAGCTGTTTTTT
TRBV28	TRBJ1-5	-	TRBD1	CASSWNRGANQPQHF	TGTGCCAGCAGCTGGAACAGGGGGGCCAATCAGCCCCAGCATTTT
TRBV7-8	TRBJ2-1	once	-	CASTRGAGSYNEQFF	TGTGCCAGCACTCGGGGTGCCGGCTCCTACAATGAGCAGTTCTTC
TRBV19	TRBJ2-7	-	TRBD1	CASSKTGTGTYEQYF	TGTGCCAGTAGTAAAACCGGGACAGGGACCTACGAGCAGTACTTC
TRBV7-6	TRBJ2-1	-	-	CASSLDSSYNEQFF	TGTGCCAGCAGCTTAGACAGTTCCTACAATGAGCAGTTCTTC
TRBV4-3	TRBJ1-1	once	-	CASSQEVAGLGTEAFF	TGCGCCAGCAGCCAAGAGGTGGCAGGTTTGGGCACTGAAGCTTTCTTT